The 9 T cell receptor beta chains given below trace back to one sample, sequenced in a study of blood T cell repertoires in COVID-19. The assay was immunoSEQ multiplex PCR, and TCRdb's table has in-frame clones only and misses some. Of 190,000 or so clones listed, around 81% were seen once; the top ten hold 0.9% to 0.95%. The specimen was peripheral blood. These receptors all stem from a man aged 55 to 70 with COVID-19, enrolled during active disease.

The gene calls are TRBV5-5 and TRBJ1-2, with 11 bases matching TRBD1. Germline values: CDR1 SGHKS, CDR2 YYEKEE (reference sequence). V gave up 2 bases and J gave up 6 bases; unmatched junction bases: 3. CDR3 length equals 14 residues. CDR3 region: CASSFWTGGDGYTF. The CDR3, as DNA: TGTGCCAGCAGCTTCTGGACAGGGGGCGATGGCTACACCTTC.

The chain employs TRBV3-1 (or the pseudogene TRBV3-2) and TRBJ1-1, with TRBD1 matching 11 bases. The CDR3 is 15 residues long. Per the germline V gene, CDR1 is LGHDT and CDR2 is YNNKEL (reference sequence). With V trimmed by 4 bases and J by 4 bases, 5 bases remained unmatched. The CDR3, as DNA: TGTGCCAGCAGCCGACCGGGGACAGGGGGCACTGAAGCTTTCTTT. It is translated as CASSRPGTGGTEAFF.

The chain has TRBV5-6 and TRBJ1-2; D might be TRBD1 (5 bases). The CDR3 loop spans 15 amino acids. Germline CDR1 SGHDT, CDR2 YYEEEE. V was pared by 6 bases and J by 4 bases, with 19 bases between. In nucleotides, the CDR3 is TGTGCCAGCACCCTGCGGGGCAGAAGGGGCTATGGCTACACCTTC. It yields the protein CASTLRGRRGYGYTF. Filled out from reference TRBV5-6 and TRBJ1-2, the complete variable domain reads DAGVTQSPTHLIKTRGQQVTLRCSPKSGHDTVSWYQQALGQGPQFIFQYYEEEERQRGNFPDRFSGHQFPNYSSELNVNALLLGDSALYLCASTLRGRRGYGYTFGSGTRLTVV.

J is TRBJ2-7 and V is TRBV3-1 (or the pseudogene TRBV3-2); 10 bases are a match to TRBD2. Unmatched junction bases numbered 10, after V lost 1 base and J lost 7 bases. The CDR3 length is 16 residues. CDR1 is LGHDT, CDR2 YNNKEL, per germline (reference sequence). The CDR3 coding sequence is TGTGCCAGCAGCCAAGGTATTTCGGGACTAGCGAAAGAGCAGTACTTC. Protein: CASSQGISGLAKEQYF.

This clone was counted a few times. J is TRBJ1-5 and V is TRBV6-4, with D hard to call. This CDR3 spans 13 amino acids. V lost 3 bases to trimming and J lost 0 bases, with 3 bases between them. Germline assignment: CDR1 MRHNA and CDR2 SNTAGT. CDR3 residues: CASSEHSNQPQHF. The CDR3 bases are TGTGCCAGCAGTGAACATAGCAATCAGCCCCAGCATTTT.

The V call is TRBV5-1, the J call TRBJ2-2; perhaps TRBD2 as D (5 bases). This CDR3 is 16 amino acids long. Germline CDR1 reads SGHRS; CDR2 reads YFSETQ. Trimming took off 7 bases at V and 1 base at J, with 17 bases between the two ends. The CDR3 reads CASVPGWAENTGELFF. CDR3 coding DNA: TGCGCCAGCGTACCGGGGTGGGCAGAGAACACCGGGGAGCTGTTTTTT.

V gene TRBV6-2 or TRBV6-3 combines with J gene TRBJ1-2; TRBD1 is a possible D gene (5 bases). Per germline, CDR1 MNHEY and CDR2 SVGEGT. V was clipped by 5 bases and J by 4 bases, with 14 bases between them. This CDR3 is 14 amino acids long. The CDR3 DNA reads TGTGCCAGCAGTCACACGCAGGGAGGCTATGGCTACACCTTC. Translated, it gives CASSHTQGGYGYTF.

This chain connects TRBV6-2 or TRBV6-3 to TRBJ2-7; TRBD2 is a possible D gene (6 bases). Germline lookup yields CDR1 MNHEY and CDR2 SVGEGT. There are 14 residues in the CDR3. Trimming took 0 bases from V and 3 from J, leaving 9 bases between them. The CDR3 reads CASSYSPRDYEQYF. CDR3 coding DNA: TGTGCCAGCAGTTACTCACCGCGGGACTACGAGCAGTACTTC.

This clone showed up just a few times. V is TRBV5-1 and J is TRBJ2-5, with 8 bases that match TRBD1. The length of the CDR3 is 12 residues. V dropped 7 bases and J dropped 5; count of bases not matched to a gene: 4. CDR1 and CDR2 from the germline V gene are SGHRS and YFSETQ. In nucleotides, the CDR3 is TGCGCCAGCCAAAGGACAGGGGAGACCCAGTACTTC. This codes for CASQRTGETQYF.